Below, 5 T cell receptor beta chains from the same sample are listed, as sequenced in a study of beta chain features in type 1 diabetes. Study results and limitations: Shortening that was moderate but significant affected the TCRB CDR3s of Type 1 diabetes patients in all four CD4+ subsets.

cDNA synthesis used the whole RNA isolate, giving expressed TCRB sequences. Data came from immunoSEQ multiplex PCR; TCRdb stores just in-frame clones and leaves some out. The sample has hundreds of thousands of clones, roughly 13% seen once. The antigens of these receptors remain unknown. Sample: naive CD4+ T cells from blood. The receptor source for this set is a man aged 18 to 35 with type 1 diabetes.

The chain carries TRBV30 and TRBJ2-1; perhaps TRBD2 as D (6 bases). The CDR3 totals 15 residues. Trimming took 2 bases from V and 5 from J, leaving 16 bases between them. Germline lookup yields CDR1 GTSNPN and CDR2 SVGIG (reference sequence). The CDR3 nucleotides read TGTGCCTGGAGTCCCGGGGGTAGCCGGAACAATGAGCAGTTCTTC. This codes for CAWSPGGSRNNEQFF.

This clone was counted only a few times. This rearrangement joins TRBV5-1 to TRBJ2-5, with D tentatively TRBD1 (6 bases). The CDR3 runs 14 residues. Germline CDR1 SGHRS, CDR2 YFSETQ. Trimming cost V 0 bases and J 2 bases, with 8 bases left between them. The CDR3 here is CASSLGQAQETQYF. CDR3 nucleotides: TGCGCCAGCAGCTTGGGACAGGCGCAAGAGACCCAGTACTTC.

On this clone: Other DNA sequences within the sample encode an identical CDR3. The V call is TRBV20-1, the J call TRBJ2-5; D is uncertain. V gave up 6 bases and J gave up 4 bases, with 9 bases separating them. This CDR3 region has 11 residues. Germline CDR1 is DFQATT and CDR2 is SNEGSKA (reference sequence). The CDR3 reads CSASKVETQYF. DNA of the CDR3: TGCAGTGCCAGCAAAGTAGAGACCCAGTACTTC.

This clone was counted between two and nine times. The V gene is TRBV6-6, the J gene TRBJ1-5; no definite D call. V shed 4 bases and J shed 6 bases, with 10 bases lying between them. Germline-derived CDR1 and CDR2 are MNHNY and SVGAGI (reference sequence). There are 13 residues in the CDR3. The CDR3 here is CASSLGPGQPQHF. CDR3 nucleotides: TGTGCCAGCAGTTTGGGTCCGGGTCAGCCCCAGCATTTT.

This chain links TRBV5-1 with TRBJ2-3, with no clear D. V was trimmed by 2 bases and J by 1 base, leaving 5 bases between them. Germline V CDR1 and CDR2: SGHRS, YFSETQ. The CDR3 has 13 amino acids. CDR3 sequence reads: CASSFVGTDTQYF. In DNA, the CDR3 is TGCGCCAGCAGCTTTGTAGGCACAGATACGCAGTATTTT.